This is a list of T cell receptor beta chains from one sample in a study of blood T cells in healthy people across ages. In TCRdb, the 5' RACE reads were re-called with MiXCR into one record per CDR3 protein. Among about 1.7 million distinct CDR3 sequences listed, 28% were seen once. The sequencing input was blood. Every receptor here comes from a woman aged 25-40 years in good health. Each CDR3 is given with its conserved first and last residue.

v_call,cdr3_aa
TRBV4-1,CASSQLTGGGDQPQHF
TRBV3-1,CASSQDGTRPYQETQYF
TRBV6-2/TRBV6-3,CASSYQADTEAFF
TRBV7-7,CASSPTSGGAEETQYF
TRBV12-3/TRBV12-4,CASSFRAGAFF
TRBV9,CASSVAGGASVHHEQFF
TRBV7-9,CASSGLGQGGTEAFF
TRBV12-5,CASGLVLFGNQPQHF
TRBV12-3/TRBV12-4,CASSLLAVVTDTQYF
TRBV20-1,CSIQPGLFAGELFF
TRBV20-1,CSARRLGTKESEAFF
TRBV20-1,CSARYSGNTEAFF
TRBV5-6,CASSSGEGPQHF
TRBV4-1,CASSQEERSAYNEQFF
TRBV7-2,CAEGYGYAF
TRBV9,CASSATLREGYEQFF
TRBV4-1,CASSQDTGSRTQYF
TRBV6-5,CASSSLGEGHLQETQYF
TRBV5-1,CASKRDGYYGYTF
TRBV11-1,CASSSRTEREGGRETQYF
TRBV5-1,CASSLFVEMNTEAFF
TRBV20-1,CSAKEGAWTDTQYF
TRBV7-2,CASSFGDRGYEQYF
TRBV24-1,CATSDPGGSEAFF
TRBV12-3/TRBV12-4,CASRKDPGTEAFF
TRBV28,CASSSSINLDAIYGYTF
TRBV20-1,CSARETSGRRDEQFF
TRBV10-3,CAIKSSTDTQYF
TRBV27,CASSPREINQPQHF
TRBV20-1,CSARDLYNEQFF
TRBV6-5,CASTGTGGNYGYTF
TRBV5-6,CASSVPGTFTYEQYF
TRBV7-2,CASSFRWTNIQYF
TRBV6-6,CASSYNRGLSGNTIYF
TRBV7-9,CASSLKSTDTQYF
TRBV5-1,CASSIGRGDEQYF
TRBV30,CAWSRTNFNYGYTF